The clone carrying this TCR beta chain was detected only a few times. Its specificity is unknown. Via MiXCR, TCRdb re-called the reads, giving one row per CDR3 protein. The table has a few hundred thousand distinct CDR3 sequences, 26% seen once. These data are taken from a study of T cell repertoires in cytomegalovirus infection. Study-wide findings and caveats: What dominated the ex vivo response were HLA-C-restricted CMV-specific TCR beta clonotypes.

The CDR3 consists of 15 residues. Germline V gene lookup returns CDR1 SGHTA and CDR2 FQGNSA. V dropped 5 bases and J dropped 4 bases, with 17 bases sitting between them. This clonotype was sampled from a human donor in good health (CMV status not recorded). Some clones in this sample may be carry-over from other donors' samples. The chain is built from TRBV7-2 and TRBJ1-2; D possibly corresponds to TRBD1 (6 bases). The source material was PBMCs. The CDR3 region has the DNA TGTGCCAGCAGCATACAACGAGGGGGGTCCTATGGCTACACCTTC. It encodes CASSIQRGGSYGYTF.